The T cell receptor (beta chain) described here comes from a study of cytotoxic CD8 clonotypes in ibrutinib-treated CLL. Overall study results and limits: For progressing versus sustained-remission patients, sampling times were not the same.

Only in-frame clones appear in the TCRdb table, and some are missing; sequencing was by immunoSEQ multiplex PCR. The profile shows about 63,000 clones, 45% to 60% of them singletons. Of note for this clone: Its antigen is still unknown.

Material: PBMCs, obtained after 12 months of ibrutinib treatment. This receptor was taken from a human donor with chronic lymphocytic leukemia.

As DNA, the CDR3 is TGTGCCAGCAGTTTGACCGGGACTACCAAATATTACGAGCAGTACTTC. Its protein is CASSLTGTTKYYEQYF. The chain joins TRBV27 to TRBJ2-7; 7 bases are shared with TRBD2. Unmatched junction bases numbered 12, after V lost 3 bases and J lost 4 bases. This CDR3 is 16 amino acids long. Germline CDR1 and CDR2: MNHEY and SMNVEV (reference sequence).